Given below is one T cell receptor beta chain in context. Its antigen remains unknown. The CDR3 extends over 17 amino acids. Germline CDR1 SGHDT, CDR2 YYEEEE. The V gene lost 4 bases and the J gene lost 4 bases, with 20 bases spanning the gap. The PCR made use of 60 Vbeta and 13 Jbeta primers. Profiling relied on immunoSEQ multiplex PCR, and the TCRdb table lists in-frame clones only, not all of them. This table has a few hundred thousand clones, about four fifths appearing once. The sample belongs to a study of cytomegalovirus exposure and HLA in healthy donors. Study observations and caveats: A highly shared variant cluster was judged a likely technical artifact. In a later analysis, TCR beta V- and J-gene trimming showed a link to a missense DCLRE1C variant. Presence/absence analyses assumed roughly uniform sequencing depth across donors.

Healthy individuals who donated bone marrow served as the donors. The chain combines TRBV5-6 with TRBJ1-4; D possibly corresponds to TRBD1 (5 bases). This receptor was obtained from a woman between 50 and 59 years old in good health and CMV-seropositive. The sample taken for sequencing was PBMCs. The CDR3 nucleotides are TGTGCCAGCAGCCATCCGGGAACCGGGGGGATTAATGAAAAACTGTTTTTT. As protein: CASSHPGTGGINEKLFF. The whole variable domain, remainder taken from reference TRBV5-6 and TRBJ1-4, is DAGVTQSPTHLIKTRGQQVTLRCSPKSGHDTVSWYQQALGQGPQFIFQYYEEEERQRGNFPDRFSGHQFPNYSSELNVNALLLGDSALYLCASSHPGTGGINEKLFFGSGTQLSVL.